Here is one T cell receptor beta chain with its context. This sample is drawn from a study of blood T cell repertoires in COVID-19. The wider study: Collection of acute and convalescent COVID-19 samples took place in the United States, Italy and Spain. Sources were T cells, B-cell-depleted T cells, or PBMCs; the material itself was cDNA or gDNA.

In the authors' methods: By means of reference gene primer amplification, nucleated cell counts were estimated. Clones were sequenced by immunoSEQ multiplex PCR, and TCRdb holds only the in-frame ones, with some missing. The V and J calls and the clone size are those of that table, but D and trimming were determined from the DNA. This sample carries around 280,000 clones, roughly 86% of them seen once, and the ten largest clones take about 1.9%. The V end was cut by 6 bases, the J end by 0 bases, with 14 bases between. The germline gives CDR1 MNHEY, CDR2 SVGAGI. The CDR3 sequence is 15 residues long.

What was sequenced was peripheral blood. V gene TRBV6-5 combines with J gene TRBJ1-1; a possible D gene is TRBD1 (6 bases). The receptor comes from a woman in her 30s who had recovered from COVID-19. The CDR3, as DNA: TGTGCCAGCAGCCAAATCCGGACAGTGAACACTGAAGCTTTCTTT. Encoded protein: CASSQIRTVNTEAFF.